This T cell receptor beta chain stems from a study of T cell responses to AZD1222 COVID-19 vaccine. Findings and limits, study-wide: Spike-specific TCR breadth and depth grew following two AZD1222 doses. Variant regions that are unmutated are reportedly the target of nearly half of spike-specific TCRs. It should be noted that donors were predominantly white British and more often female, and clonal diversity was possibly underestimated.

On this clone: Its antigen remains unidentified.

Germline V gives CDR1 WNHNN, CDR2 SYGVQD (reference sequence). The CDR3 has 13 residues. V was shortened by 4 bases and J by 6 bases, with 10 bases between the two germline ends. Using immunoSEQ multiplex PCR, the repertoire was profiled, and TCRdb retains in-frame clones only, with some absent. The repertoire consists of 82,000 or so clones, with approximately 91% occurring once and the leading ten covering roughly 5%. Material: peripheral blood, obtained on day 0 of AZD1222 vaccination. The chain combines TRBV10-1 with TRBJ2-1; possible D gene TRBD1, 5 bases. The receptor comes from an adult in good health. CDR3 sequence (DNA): TGCGCCAGCAGTGGGGGCTTTGGCAATGAGCAGTTCTTC. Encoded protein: CASSGGFGNEQFF.